The present T cell receptor beta chain was sequenced within a study of cytomegalovirus exposure and HLA in healthy donors. Germline V lookup: CDR1 LNHDA, CDR2 SQIVND (reference sequence). CDR3 length: 13 amino acids. Trimming removed 5 bases at V and 0 bases at J, with 7 bases between. A word on this clone: Its target is unknown.

Study-wide findings and caveats: TCR beta sequences reportedly predicted the HLA-A and HLA-B alleles of most subjects accurately.

PCR involved 60 Vbeta and 13 Jbeta primers. Generated by immunoSEQ multiplex PCR, the TCRdb table keeps only in-frame clones and is missing some. In the table there are 100,000 to 150,000 clones, about 81% of which are singletons. The material sequenced was PBMCs. The receptor comes from a middle-aged woman in good health and CMV-seropositive. The chain carries TRBV19 and TRBJ1-1; D is undetermined. DNA for the CDR3: TGTGCCAGTAGTCCCGCAGTGAACACTGAAGCTTTCTTT. It yields the protein CASSPAVNTEAFF. Complete variable domain (other parts from reference TRBV19 and TRBJ1-1): DGGITQSPKYLFRKEGQNVTLSCEQNLNHDAMYWYRQDPGQGLRLIYYSQIVNDFQKGDIAEGYSVSREKKESFPLTVTSAQKNPTAFYLCASSPAVNTEAFFGQGTRLTVV.